This TCR beta chain was retrieved from a study of blood T cell repertoires in COVID-19. This CDR3 comprises 15 residues. Germline CDR1 is SGDLS and CDR2 is YYNGEE. J was trimmed by 8 bases and V by 0 bases; bases with no gene match: 8. Participants were placed into cohorts based on the clinical history they reported. Recovered status in Cohort 3 required two negative PCRs, clearance, or symptom resolution. TCRdb keeps only in-frame clones here, not all; method: immunoSEQ multiplex PCR. The sample carries 150,000 or so clones, about four fifths recorded once. Sequencing used PBMCs or T cells enriched from blood (not recorded which). This sequence was found in a man aged 50 or older who had recovered from COVID-19. The chain has TRBV9 and TRBJ1-2, with TRBD1 matching over 9 bases. CDR3 in amino acids: CASSVDPQGAGGYTF. Written as DNA, the CDR3 is TGTGCCAGCAGCGTAGACCCACAGGGGGCGGGGGGCTACACCTTC.